This T cell receptor (beta chain) was captured by sequencing in a study of T cell repertoires in cytomegalovirus infection. This clonotype occurred many times. CDR1 and CDR2 (germline): LNHDA, SQIVND (reference sequence). The length of the CDR3 is 15 residues. The ends lost 7 bases at V and 4 bases at J; junction bases unmatched: 10. Each CDR3 protein is one row after TCRdb ran MiXCR on the reads. This table holds under 200,000 distinct CDR3 sequences, roughly 9% found once. Sequencing was performed on PBMCs. This receptor was obtained from a human donor in good health (CMV status not recorded). Some clones in this sample may be carry-over from other donors' samples. The chain is built from TRBV19 and TRBJ1-1, with 9 nucleotides matching TRBD1. CDR3 nucleotides: TGTGCCAGTACGTCATCGGGACAGGGAGCCACTGAAGCTTTCTTT. This translates into CASTSSGQGATEAFF.